Detailed here is one T cell receptor (beta chain). The data stem from a study of blood T cell repertoires in COVID-19. Across the whole study: COVID-19 samples collected from the United States, Italy and Spain covered acute and convalescent phases.

The CDR3 totals 15 residues. CDR1 SGHTA and CDR2 FQGNSA come from the germline V gene. The trim removed 0 bases at V and 5 bases at J, leaving 3 bases unmatched. Repertoires were generated with immunoSEQ multiplex PCR, while TCRdb's copy carries only in-frame clones and drops some. Among over 300,000 clones listed, 75% to 90% were seen once. The gene calls are TRBV7-2 and TRBJ2-7, with 11 bases identical to TRBD1. The sequencing input was PBMCs or T cells enriched from blood (not recorded which). The sequence derives from a woman aged 40 to 50 who had recovered from COVID-19. This chain's CDR3 is CASSLAGQGVNEQYF. In DNA, the CDR3 is TGTGCCAGCAGCTTAGCGGGACAGGGGGTAAACGAGCAGTACTTC.